These 3 T cell receptor beta chains were sequenced from one sample in a study of CD8+ T cells in alopecia areata (dated by TCRdb to about 2018). Taken with the paper, the label for time point translates to: mouse skin 3 weeks after grafting. Library preparation was by the immunoSEQ multiplex PCR assay. RNA was extracted from all samples and reverse transcribed into cDNA as template for TCR sequencing. Here the immuneACCESS table is served through TCRdb, limited to in-frame sequences with V and J called. Missing clones are a known gap in these copies; in checked studies unresolved V genes cover under half, and the rest lacks a known reason. For this sample, 3,200 or so clones appear and none is a singleton. The top ten clonotypes cover 7.5% to 10% of the sample. Sequencing was performed on skin, taken at week 3. These receptors came from a C3H/HeJ mouse with alopecia areata. Regarding MHC type, mice of this strain are H2-k.

This clone was seen at least ten times. Gene and germline names: mouse. The read ends 3 residues before the CDR3 terminus; that terminus is restored from the germline J gene. The rearrangement joins TRBV19 to TRBJ1-6; TRBD1 is a possible D gene (5 bases). TRBJ1-6 is known as an ORF, though its function is uncertain. V lost 2 bases to trimming and J lost 2 bases, with 11 bases between them. CDR1 and CDR2 from the germline V gene are FNHDT and SITEND (reference sequence). CDR3 length equals 16 residues. The CDR3 DNA, read in part, is TGTGCCAGCAGTATGGCAGGGTGGACCTATAATTCGCCC. Residues: CASSMAGWTYNSP. The full CDR3 is CASSMAGWTYNSPLYF.

Many counts were recorded for this clone. Gene names denote mouse genes. The CDR3 end falls 4 residues outside the read, so it is completed with the germline J gene. This chain joins TRBV19 and TRBJ1-1; no firm D call. This CDR3 spans 13 amino acids. The germline V gene encodes CDR1 FNHDT and CDR2 SITEND (reference sequence). V was trimmed by 2 bases and J by 1 base, leaving 6 bases between them. CDR3 in amino acids: CASSIPGNTEVFF. CDR3 bases read: TGTGCCAGCAGTATCCCAGGGAACACA.

By share of the sample, this clone is medium-sized. Germline and genes here are mouse. The missing CDR3 end, 4 residues past where the read stops, is filled in from the germline J gene. The J gene is TRBJ1-2, the V gene TRBV19; 8 positions agree with TRBD1. J lost 1 base, V lost 5 bases, and 4 bases had no gene match. Germline-derived CDR1 and CDR2 are FNHDT and SITEND (reference sequence). The CDR3 totals 14 residues. The CDR3 region is CASSPDRVNSDYTF. The covered CDR3 bases are TGTGCCAGCAGCCCGGACAGGGTAAACTCC. Full variable domain (remainder filled in from reference TRBV19 and TRBJ1-2): GGIITQTPKFLIGQEGQKLTLKCQQNFNHDTMYWYRQDSGKGLRLIYYSITENDLQKGDLSEGYDASREKKSSFSLTVTSAQKNEMAVFLCASSPDRVNSDYTFGSGTRLLVI.